This is a list of T cell receptor beta chains from one sample in a study of shared clonotypes between healthy human individuals. Repertoires were generated with immunoSEQ multiplex PCR, while TCRdb's copy carries only in-frame clones and drops some. The sample consists of about 2.5 million clones, around 93% of them appearing once. The sequenced material came from naive CD4+ T cells from PBMCs. Receptors were obtained from a man younger than 35 in good health. Some clones in this sample may be carry-over from other donors' samples. Each CDR3 is given with its conserved first and last residue. A D gene is named only where the DNA matches it firmly. Clone size is not always given. Where it is, it says once, few, many or a class for expanded clones.

V gene	D gene	clone size	J gene	CDR3 DNA	CDR3 protein
TRBV5-1	TRBD1	-	TRBJ2-5	TGCGCCAGCAGCTTGGGCCTCGGGGACAGGGGGCGAGAGACCCAGTACTTC	CASSLGLGDRGRETQYF
TRBV27	-	-	TRBJ2-3	TGTGCCAGCAGTTTTGGGGTTGGAACAGATACGCAGTATTTT	CASSFGVGTDTQYF
TRBV7-2	TRBD2	few	TRBJ2-5	TGTGCCAGCAGGGGGGGGACTAGCGGGAGGTGGGAGACCCAGTACTTC	CASRGGTSGRWETQYF
TRBV6-5	-	-	TRBJ2-7	TGTGCCATCTGGGCGGGTCCCGCGACACCCTACGAGCAGTACTTC	CAIWAGPATPYEQYF
TRBV6-6	TRBD1	-	TRBJ1-2	TGTGCCAGCAGTCCGCCCCGACAGGGGAGCTATGGCTACACCTTC	CASSPPRQGSYGYTF
TRBV10-3	-	-	TRBJ1-2	TGTGCCATCGGCAAGGGGACCGGGAACCGTCTAACTCATGGCTACACCTTC	CAIGKGTGNRLTHGYTF
TRBV6-6	-	-	TRBJ2-3	TGTGCCAGCAGTTACGCAGGGTTGGCAGATACGCAGTATTTT	CASSYAGLADTQYF
TRBV7-3	-	-	TRBJ2-1	TGTGCCAGCAGCCTACCGGGAAGCCTTAATGAGCAGTTCTTC	CASSLPGSLNEQFF
TRBV5-1	-	-	TRBJ1-1	TGCGCCAGCAGCTTCCAGAACACTGAAGCTTTCTTT	CASSFQNTEAFF
TRBV30	-	-	TRBJ1-2	TGTGCCTGGAGTGTGGCCAGGGTATATACTAACTATGGCTACACCTTC	CAWSVARVYTNYGYTF
TRBV18	TRBD1	-	TRBJ1-1	TGTGCCAGCTCACCACAGGGGGCCCTGTACAATGAAGCTTTCTTT	CASSPQGALYNEAFF
TRBV14	-	-	TRBJ2-1	TGTGCCAGCAGTCGCTCGGGTCCTCTTCGTACCTACAATGAGCAGTTCTTC	CASSRSGPLRTYNEQFF
TRBV4-1	-	-	TRBJ1-6	TGCGCCAGCAGCCAACTCCGAGTCAGGGGACGGGGAAATTCACCCCTCCACTTT	CASSQLRVRGRGNSPLHF
TRBV5-1	TRBD2	-	TRBJ2-1	TGCGCCAGCAGCCCACCGCCGGGACTAGTTAAGAATGAGCAGTTCTTC	CASSPPPGLVKNEQFF
TRBV29-1	TRBD2	-	TRBJ2-3	TGCAGCGTTGTTGGGGGGGTCACAGATACGCAGTATTTT	CSVVGGVTDTQYF
TRBV7-9	TRBD2	-	TRBJ2-7	TGTGCCAGCAGCTTAGGTTCGCGGGCGGGAGGTTGGCACGAGCAGTACTTC	CASSLGSRAGGWHEQYF
TRBV5-1	TRBD1	-	TRBJ1-1	TGCGCCAGCAGCTCACGGCCGGGACAGGGGTGGAAGGACACTGAAGCTTTCTTT	CASSSRPGQGWKDTEAFF
TRBV7-7	-	-	TRBJ2-2	TGTGCCAGCAGCTTCGACAGAGGCGGGGAGCTGTTTTTT	CASSFDRGGELFF
TRBV5-8	TRBD1	-	TRBJ1-1	TGTGCCAGCAGCTTGAACAGGGGGGGGGTCACTGAAGCTTTCTTT	CASSLNRGGVTEAFF
TRBV10-3	TRBD1	-	TRBJ2-7	TGTGCCATCTCTGCCCCGGACAGGGCTGAAAGGAGCGAGCAGTACTTC	CAISAPDRAERSEQYF
TRBV4-3	TRBD2	-	TRBJ2-5	TGCGCCAGCAGCCAAGGACGACTAGCGCAAGAGACCCAGTACTTC	CASSQGRLAQETQYF
TRBV11-2	-	-	TRBJ1-3	TGTGCCAGCAGCTTGGCGGGTCGCGGAAACACCATATATTTT	CASSLAGRGNTIYF
TRBV5-1	-	-	TRBJ2-7	TGCGCCAGCAGAGAAGGTAGGACTGTAGAAACCTACGAGCAGTACTTC	CASREGRTVETYEQYF
TRBV11-2	TRBD1	-	TRBJ2-5	TGTGCCAGCAGCTTAGCTCAGGGGGCGGTAGAGACCCAGTACTTC	CASSLAQGAVETQYF
TRBV7-6	-	-	TRBJ2-3	TGTGCCAGCAGCCGCCGGCTGGCGTCTAGCACAGATACGCAGTATTTT	CASSRRLASSTDTQYF
TRBV18	TRBD1	-	TRBJ1-1	TGTGCCAGCTCAGGGACAGGGGGCACTGAAGCTTTCTTT	CASSGTGGTEAFF
TRBV27	-	-	TRBJ1-2	TGTGCCAGCAGTTTACGCGGGCACGGCTACACCTTC	CASSLRGHGYTF
TRBV6-5	-	-	TRBJ1-2	TGTGCCAGCAGTTACTCGTCGGGTAGCTATGGCTACACCTTC	CASSYSSGSYGYTF
TRBV5-6	-	once	TRBJ2-7	TGTGCCAGCAGCGTCCTCCGGGCGGGAGAGCAGTACTTC	CASSVLRAGEQYF
TRBV5-1	-	-	TRBJ2-7	TGCGCCAGCAGCTTGTACGGGTTAGAAAACGGCGAGCAGTACTTC	CASSLYGLENGEQYF
TRBV15	-	-	TRBJ2-1	TGTGCCACCAGCAGAGATGAACAGGGATATGAGCAGTTCTTC	CATSRDEQGYEQFF
TRBV5-4	-	-	TRBJ2-3	TGTGCCAGCAGCTCTCCACTACAGACAGATACGCAGTATTTT	CASSSPLQTDTQYF
TRBV29-1	TRBD1	-	TRBJ1-6	TGCAGCGCTCAGGGGGGATATAATTCACCCCTCCACTTT	CSAQGGYNSPLHF
TRBV30	-	-	TRBJ1-5	TGTGCCTGGAGTTCGCCGGGCCCGAGGCCCCAGCATTTT	CAWSSPGPRPQHF
TRBV7-3	TRBD1	-	TRBJ2-1	TGTGCCAGCAGCCCGGACAGGGTAGATGATGAGCAGTTCTTC	CASSPDRVDDEQFF
TRBV10-3	-	-	TRBJ1-2	TGTGCCATCAGTGAGTCGACCGGGACTGACTATGGCTACACCTTC	CAISESTGTDYGYTF
TRBV27	-	-	TRBJ1-1	TGTGCCAGCAGTTCCCCTCTCCAGGCTGAAGCTTTCTTT	CASSSPLQAEAFF
TRBV9	TRBD1	-	TRBJ2-7	TGTGCCAGCAGCGTAGGGGACAGATCCTACGAGCAGTACTTC	CASSVGDRSYEQYF
TRBV5-1	TRBD2	-	TRBJ2-3	TGCGCCAGCAGCTTCAAGCGGGGACGCACAGATACGCAGTATTTT	CASSFKRGRTDTQYF
TRBV28	-	-	TRBJ1-6	TGTGCCATTCAGGGGTCCGGGACAAAAGATTCACCCCTCCACTTT	CAIQGSGTKDSPLHF
TRBV5-6	TRBD1	-	TRBJ1-5	TGTGCCAGCAGCTTGGCTGGGCAGGGGGATCAGCCCCAGCATTTT	CASSLAGQGDQPQHF
TRBV7-9	-	-	TRBJ2-1	TGTGCCAGCAGCGACATGGGGCGGGACTCCCGCTACAATGAGCAGTTCTTC	CASSDMGRDSRYNEQFF
TRBV2	-	-	TRBJ2-3	TGTGCCAGCATCAGGGGCACAGATACGCAGTATTTT	CASIRGTDTQYF
TRBV28	TRBD1	-	TRBJ1-2	TGTGCCAGCCGGGACAGACTAAACTATGGCTACACCTTC	CASRDRLNYGYTF
TRBV7-9	TRBD1	once	TRBJ2-7	TGTGCCAGCTCCCCCTTGGGACAGACCTACGAGCAGTACTTC	CASSPLGQTYEQYF
TRBV29-1	TRBD1	-	TRBJ1-2	TGCAGCGTGGTAGATGACAGGGCTAACTATGGCTACACCTTC	CSVVDDRANYGYTF
TRBV6-5	-	-	TRBJ2-2	TGTGCCAGCGGGGACGGGGAGCTGTTTTTT	CASGDGELFF
TRBV23-1	-	once	TRBJ2-6	TGCGCCAGCCGTCCATGGGGGGCCAACGTCCTGACTTTC	CASRPWGANVLTF
TRBV2	TRBD2	-	TRBJ2-5	TGTGCCAGCGGGCCAGGCCTTAGCGGGACCGTGCAAGAGACCCAGTACTTC	CASGPGLSGTVQETQYF
TRBV19	TRBD1	-	TRBJ2-7	TGTGCCAGTAGTCCCCGGGACAGGAGCTCCTACGAGCAGTACTTC	CASSPRDRSSYEQYF
TRBV5-1	-	-	TRBJ1-4	TGCGCCAGCACAATGGGGGGGAATGAAAAACTGTTTTTT	CASTMGGNEKLFF
TRBV28	-	-	TRBJ1-4	TGTGCCAGCAGGGGCCCCTATGAAAAACTGTTTTTT	CASRGPYEKLFF
TRBV5-8	-	-	TRBJ1-5	TGTGCCAGCAGCTTGGGCCTAAATCAGCCCCAGCATTTT	CASSLGLNQPQHF
TRBV4-1	-	-	TRBJ1-2	TGCGCCAGCAGCCAAACGGGGTTGGACTATGGCTACACCTTC	CASSQTGLDYGYTF
TRBV7-6	-	few	TRBJ1-1	TGTGCCAGCAGCTTAGTTCCACCCTTGAGCACTGAAGCTTTCTTT	CASSLVPPLSTEAFF
TRBV5-1	TRBD1	-	TRBJ2-1	TGCGCCAGCAGCTTGGACAGGGGGCCCTACAATGAGCAGTTCTTC	CASSLDRGPYNEQFF
TRBV7-2	TRBD1	-	TRBJ2-1	TGTGCCAGCAGCTTGGGACAGGTCTCCTACAATGAGCAGTTCTTC	CASSLGQVSYNEQFF